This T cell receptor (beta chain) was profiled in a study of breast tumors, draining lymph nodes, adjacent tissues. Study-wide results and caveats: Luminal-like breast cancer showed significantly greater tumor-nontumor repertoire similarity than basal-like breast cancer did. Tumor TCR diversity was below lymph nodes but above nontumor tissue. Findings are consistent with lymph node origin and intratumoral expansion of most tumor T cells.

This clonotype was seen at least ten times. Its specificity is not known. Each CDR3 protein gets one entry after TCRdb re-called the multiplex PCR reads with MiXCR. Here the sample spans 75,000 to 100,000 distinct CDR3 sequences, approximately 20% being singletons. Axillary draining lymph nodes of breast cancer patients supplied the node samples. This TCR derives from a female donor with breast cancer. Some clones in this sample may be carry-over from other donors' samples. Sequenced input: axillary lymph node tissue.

CDR3 sequence reads: CASSLLSTGELFF. CDR3 bases: TGCGCCAGCAGCTTGCTGAGCACCGGGGAGCTGTTTTTT. This rearrangement joins TRBV5-1 to TRBJ2-2, with D unclear. Germline V gene lookup returns CDR1 SGHRS and CDR2 YFSETQ. This CDR3 contains 13 residues. V lost 1 base and J lost 4, with 5 bases in between.